Below are 7 T cell receptor beta chains sequenced from a single sample in a study of shared clonotypes between healthy human individuals. Libraries were prepared by immunoSEQ multiplex PCR; TCRdb keeps only in-frame clonotypes and omits some of them. The sample holds 2 million to 2.5 million clones, roughly 91% seen once. Naive CD8 cells lacked CD45RO and underwent positive selection for CCR7, leaving out terminally differentiated effector memory CD45RA+ cells. Sequences were obtained from naive CD8+ T cells from PBMCs. All receptors derive from a man aged 18 to 29 in good health. Some clones in this sample may be carry-over from other donors' samples.

CDR3 sequence: CASSQDVGPSGSDETQYF. The CDR3, as DNA: TGCGCCAGCAGCCAAGATGTGGGTCCTAGCGGGAGCGATGAGACCCAGTACTTC. The chain has TRBV4-3 and TRBJ2-5; 10 bases match TRBD2. V gave up 0 bases and J gave up 5 bases; unmatched junction bases: 12. Germline CDR1 and CDR2: LGHNA and YSLEER. This CDR3 spans 18 amino acids.

The genes are TRBV18 and TRBJ1-1; D is undetermined. The CDR3 contains 17 residues. Germline values: CDR1 KGHSH, CDR2 LQKENI. Trimming took 3 bases from V and 3 from J, leaving 20 bases between them. The CDR3 DNA reads as TGTGCCAGCTCACCGAGTAGGACTGACGGGTACTACACTGAAGCTTTCTTT. Its protein product is CASSPSRTDGYYTEAFF.

This clone was detected a few times. The gene calls are TRBV7-2 and TRBJ1-3; D is undetermined. CDR1 and CDR2 (germline): SGHTA, FQGNSA. V was clipped by 0 bases and J by 4 bases, with 7 bases between them. The CDR3 covers 14 residues. CDR3 coding DNA: TGTGCCAGCAGCTTAGCGGATAGGGGAAACACCATATATTTT. Translation: CASSLADRGNTIYF. Combining the CDR3 with reference TRBV7-2 and TRBJ1-3 gives the whole variable domain GAGVSQSPSNKVTEKGKDVELRCDPISGHTALYWYRQSLGQGLEFLIYFQGNSAPDKSGLPSDRFSAERTGGSVSTLTIQRTQQEDSAVYLCASSLADRGNTIYFGEGSWLTVV.

This clone came up once. V and J are TRBV28 and TRBJ2-7; 10 positions match TRBD2. This CDR3 is built from 16 residues. The ends lost 5 bases at V and 6 bases at J; junction bases unmatched: 13. CDR1 and CDR2 from the germline V gene are MDHEN and SYDVKM. CDR3 DNA: TGTGCCAGCAGTACCCGACCTAGCGGGAGTAACCGCGAGCAGTACTTC. This codes for CASSTRPSGSNREQYF.

The chain uses TRBV6-5 and TRBJ1-3; D not resolved. Trimming cost V 2 bases and J 4 bases, with 9 bases left between them. The CDR3 is 14 amino acids. Germline loops: CDR1 MNHEY, CDR2 SVGAGI. The CDR3 loop is CASSYTLTGNTIYF. Written as DNA, the CDR3 is TGTGCCAGCAGTTACACGTTAACAGGAAACACCATATATTTT.

The chain is built from TRBV4-3 and TRBJ2-1; TRBD2 agrees at 16 bases. V gave up 0 bases and J gave up 3 bases; unmatched junction bases: 11. CDR1 and CDR2 (germline): LGHNA, YSLEER. The CDR3 consists of 21 residues. The chain's CDR3 is CASSQESTGLAGGQIYNEQFF. The CDR3 DNA follows: TGCGCCAGCAGCCAAGAATCTACGGGACTAGCGGGAGGGCAAATCTACAATGAGCAGTTCTTC.

The V and J genes are TRBV23-1 and TRBJ2-3; D is possibly TRBD2 (5 bases). TRBV23-1 is marked as an open reading frame, function uncertain. The CDR3 has 15 amino acids. V was pared by 3 bases and J by 5 bases, with 15 bases between. The CDR3 DNA is TGCGCCAGCAGTCATCGGGGTCGAGTTGAAGATACGCAGTATTTT. This codes for CASSHRGRVEDTQYF.